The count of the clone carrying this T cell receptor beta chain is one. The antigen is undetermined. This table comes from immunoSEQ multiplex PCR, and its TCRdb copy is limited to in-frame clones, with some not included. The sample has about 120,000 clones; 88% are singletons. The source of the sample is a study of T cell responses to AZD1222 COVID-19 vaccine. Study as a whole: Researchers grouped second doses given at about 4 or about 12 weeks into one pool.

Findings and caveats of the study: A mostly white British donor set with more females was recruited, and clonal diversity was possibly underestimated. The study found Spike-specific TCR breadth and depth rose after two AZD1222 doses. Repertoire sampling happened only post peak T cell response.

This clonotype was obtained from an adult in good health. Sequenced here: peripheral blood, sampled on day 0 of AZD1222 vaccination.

The CDR3 DNA follows: TGTGCCAGTAGTCTGAGCCCACAGGGAAACACTGAAGCTTTCTTT. Translating it yields CASSLSPQGNTEAFF. J is TRBJ1-1 and V is TRBV19, with D possibly TRBD1 on 6 matching bases. Trimming pared 5 bases from V and 2 bases from J, leaving 15 bases between. The CDR3 extends over 15 amino acids. Germline V lookup: CDR1 LNHDA, CDR2 SQIVND (reference sequence).